Below, 26 T cell receptor beta chains from the same sample are listed, as sequenced in a study of cytomegalovirus exposure and HLA in healthy donors. Primers for the PCR totalled 60 Vbeta and 13 Jbeta. Repertoires were generated with immunoSEQ multiplex PCR, while TCRdb's copy carries only in-frame clones and drops some. Of about 140,000 clones listed, 61% are singletons. Sequences were obtained from PBMCs. These TCRs come from a male donor in good health and CMV-seronegative.

This clone was seen a few times. J is TRBJ1-1 and V is TRBV29-1; D is unresolved. The CDR3 sequence is 14 residues long. Germline CDR1 SQVTM, CDR2 ANQGSEA. Deletions cut 7 bases from V and 1 base from J, with 16 bases between. The CDR3, as DNA: TGCAGCGCTCACGGCGTGAGGGCGAACACTGAAGCTTTCTTT. Protein sequence: CSAHGVRANTEAFF.

CDR3 region: CASSIGDMNTEAFF. CDR3 DNA sequence: TGTGCCAGCAGTATCGGGGACATGAACACTGAAGCTTTCTTT. V is TRBV28 and J is TRBJ1-1, with D possibly being TRBD1 (6 bases). V lost 5 bases and J lost 0, with 10 bases in between. In germline, CDR1 is MDHEN, CDR2 SYDVKM. CDR3 size: 14 residues.

The V and J genes are TRBV6-5 and TRBJ1-3; TRBD1 might be the D (5 bases). The germline V and J ends were trimmed by 6 bases and 4 bases, with 16 bases remaining between them. Germline CDR1 is MNHEY and CDR2 is SVGAGI. The CDR3 extends over 15 amino acids. The CDR3 protein is CASSAGRGAGNTIYF. In nucleotides, the CDR3 is TGTGCCAGCAGCGCAGGGAGGGGAGCGGGAAACACCATATATTTT.

The chain combines TRBV29-1 with TRBJ2-7, with D perhaps matching TRBD1 (5 bases). The CDR3 has 12 residues. Trimming left V 6 bases short and J 0 bases short, with 9 bases between. Germline lookup yields CDR1 SQVTM and CDR2 ANQGSEA. Here the CDR3 DNA reads TGCAGCGTGACAGAGAGCTCCTACGAGCAGTACTTC. Translating gives CSVTESSYEQYF.

About this clone: Its ends do not fully match the called genes, so a read error is possible. The chain links TRBV5-6 to TRBJ1-2, with TRBD1 matching over 9 bases. CDR1 and CDR2 (germline): SGHDT, YYEEEE. This CDR3 is built from 13 residues. As DNA, the CDR3 is TGTGCCAGCAGCCCGGACAGGGGACGTGGCTACCCCTTC. This translates into CASSPDRGRGYPF.

The rearrangement joins TRBV7-8 to TRBJ2-7; the match to TRBD1 covers 8 bases. The CDR3 runs to 14 residues. Germline V lookup: CDR1 SGHVS, CDR2 FQNEAQ. J lost 2 bases, V lost 3 bases, and 3 bases had no gene match. CDR3 in amino acids: CASSLAGGTYEQYF. The CDR3 region has the DNA TGTGCCAGCAGCTTGGCAGGGGGCACCTACGAGCAGTACTTC.

The chain couples TRBV5-4 to TRBJ2-2; perhaps TRBD2 as D (6 bases). The germline V and J ends were trimmed by 5 bases and 2 bases, with 13 bases remaining between them. CDR3 length: 15 amino acids. CDR1 is SGHNT and CDR2 is YYREEE in the germline V gene (reference sequence). As DNA, the CDR3 is TGTGCCAGCAGTCATGGGACTTCCAACACCGGGGAGCTGTTTTTT. It codes for CASSHGTSNTGELFF.

The rearrangement uses TRBV7-6 and TRBJ2-2, with TRBD2 as a possible D gene (6 bases). This CDR3 is 15 amino acids long. Germline V gene data show CDR1 as SGHVS and CDR2 as FNYEAQ. V lost 2 bases and J lost 3, with 10 bases in between. Here the CDR3 reads CASSLSGSDTGELFF. The CDR3 DNA is TGTGCCAGCAGCTTAAGCGGGTCGGACACCGGGGAGCTGTTTTTT.

The rearrangement uses TRBV6-5 and TRBJ1-5; 7 bases map to TRBD1. Losses at the gene ends were 6 bases for V and 2 bases for J; bases not matched to a gene: 7. CDR3 length: 15 amino acids. Germline lookup yields CDR1 MNHEY and CDR2 SVGAGI. The CDR3 nucleotides read TGTGCCAGCAGCAAGACAGGGTTGGGCAATCAGCCCCAGCATTTT. Its translation: CASSKTGLGNQPQHF.

The chain uses TRBV5-1 and TRBJ2-3; 10 nucleotides line up with TRBD1. The CDR3 spans 14 residues. After removal of 3 bases from V and 5 bases from J, the junction contained 3 bases not matched to a gene. In germline, CDR1 is SGHRS, CDR2 YFSETQ. The chain's CDR3 is CASSSGQGKDTQYF. The DNA for the CDR3 is TGCGCCAGCAGCTCGGGACAGGGGAAAGATACGCAGTATTTT.

The rearrangement links TRBV5-1 to TRBJ2-5, with D perhaps matching TRBD1 (6 bases). The CDR3 loop spans 14 amino acids. The germline V and J ends were trimmed by 4 bases and 0 bases, with 10 bases remaining between them. Germline V CDR1 and CDR2: SGHRS, YFSETQ. CDR3 sequence (DNA): TGCGCCAGCAGCCCAAGGGACAACCAAGAGACCCAGTACTTC. It is translated as CASSPRDNQETQYF.

The gene calls are TRBV18 and TRBJ1-5; the match to TRBD1 covers 7 bases. This CDR3 comprises 14 residues. The junction had 2 bases not matched to a gene; V was cut back by 2 bases and J by 4 bases. Germline V gives CDR1 KGHSH, CDR2 LQKENI. The CDR3 here is CASSPGTVNQPQHF. CDR3 in DNA: TGTGCCAGCTCACCAGGGACAGTGAATCAGCCCCAGCATTTT.

This chain uses TRBV10-3 with TRBJ2-2; possible D gene TRBD1, 6 bases. V lost 6 bases to trimming and J lost 0 bases, with 11 bases between them. This CDR3 has 15 residues. Germline-derived CDR1 and CDR2 are ENHRY and SYGVKD. CDR3 in DNA: TGTGCCATCAGCGACGGACAGTCGAACACCGGGGAGCTGTTTTTT. It translates to CAISDGQSNTGELFF.

This clone appeared a few times. The gene calls are TRBV27 and TRBJ1-4; 7 nucleotides match TRBD1. Per the germline V gene, CDR1 is MNHEY and CDR2 is SMNVEV (reference sequence). V was clipped by 3 bases and J by 3 bases; unmatched bases: 1. CDR3 length equals 14 residues. The CDR3 coding sequence is TGTGCCAGCAGTTTGGGGACAGCTAATGAAAAACTGTTTTTT. Encoded protein: CASSLGTANEKLFF.

The J gene is TRBJ2-7, the V gene TRBV6-6; TRBD2 is a possible D gene (5 bases). Trimming took 6 bases from V and 4 from J, leaving 13 bases between them. Germline CDR1 and CDR2: MNHNY and SVGAGI (reference sequence). The CDR3 totals 13 residues. The CDR3 loop is CASRDGVPYEQYF. CDR3 coding DNA: TGTGCCAGCAGGGACGGGGTTCCTTACGAGCAGTACTTC.

This clone was observed a few times. The genes are TRBV6-6 and TRBJ1-1, with D possibly matching TRBD1 (6 bases). The CDR3 totals 13 residues. CDR1 is MNHNY, CDR2 SVGAGI, per germline (reference sequence). V lost 4 bases to trimming and J lost 3 bases, with 9 bases between them. CDR3 in DNA: TGTGCCAGCAGTTCCCAGGGGCACACTGAAGCTTTCTTT. Amino acid sequence: CASSSQGHTEAFF.

The chain recombines TRBV9 with TRBJ2-2; TRBD1 might be the D (6 bases). V shed 1 base and J shed 1 base, with 8 bases lying between them. The length of the CDR3 is 15 residues. Germline V gene data show CDR1 as SGDLS and CDR2 as YYNGEE. In DNA, the CDR3 is TGTGCCAGCAGCGTAACGGACAGGAACACCGGGGAGCTGTTTTTT. Protein product: CASSVTDRNTGELFF.

There are a few counts of this clone. CDR3 DNA: TGCGCCAGCAGCCAAGGCGGGGGGCGGGCGGAGACCCAGTACTTC. Translating gives CASSQGGGRAETQYF. The chain carries TRBV4-3 and TRBJ2-5, with 8 bases fitting TRBD2. The CDR3 loop spans 15 amino acids. The germline gives CDR1 LGHNA, CDR2 YSLEER. The junction had 6 bases not matched to a gene; V was cut back by 1 base and J by 5 bases.

The V call is TRBV6-5, the J call TRBJ2-2; 7 bases line up with TRBD1. Germline values: CDR1 MNHEY, CDR2 SVGAGI. With V trimmed by 4 bases and J by 3 bases, 8 bases remained unmatched. The CDR3 has 16 amino acids. CDR3 coding DNA: TGTGCCAGCAGTTTTCGACCGGGACAGTACACCGGGGAGCTGTTTTTT. It is translated as CASSFRPGQYTGELFF.

This clone was seen only a few times. The chain combines TRBV6-1 with TRBJ2-5; TRBD2 agrees at 12 bases. Losses at the gene ends were 1 base for V and 1 base for J; bases not matched to a gene: 4. CDR3 length equals 17 residues. Germline lookup yields CDR1 MNHNS and CDR2 SASEGT. CDR3 loop: CASSEGSSGGAQETQYF. In DNA, the CDR3 is TGTGCCAGCAGTGAAGGGTCTAGCGGGGGGGCCCAAGAGACCCAGTACTTC.

This chain joins TRBV5-1 and TRBJ2-7; possible D gene TRBD1, 6 bases. Germline CDR1 and CDR2: SGHRS and YFSETQ. V dropped 2 bases and J dropped 5 bases, with 29 bases sitting between them. The CDR3 is 19 amino acids. The CDR3 spells CASSLTSTLLQGNENEQYF. CDR3 nucleotides: TGCGCCAGCAGCTTAACATCAACCCTCCTACAGGGTAATGAGAACGAGCAGTACTTC.

Comment on this clone: At one boundary the junction diverges from the germline segment, which might be a read error. The chain recombines TRBV7-9 with TRBJ1-1; the D is unclear. Germline loops: CDR1 SEHNR, CDR2 FQNEAQ (reference sequence). The CDR3 is made up of 18 amino acids. CDR3 region: CSSSLGRLPGIMNTEAFF. The CDR3 coding sequence is TGTTCCAGCAGCTTAGGGAGGTTGCCGGGGATCATGAACACTGAAGCTTTCTTT.

The chain links TRBV6-1 to TRBJ2-7; 8 bases align to TRBD2. Germline CDR1 is MNHNS and CDR2 is SASEGT. The CDR3 spans 15 residues. V trimming: 2 bases; J trimming: 5 bases; junction bases outside the gene matches: 8. In DNA, the CDR3 is TGTGCCAGCAGTGAATACGAGACTAGCGAGGACGAGCAGTACTTC. It is translated as CASSEYETSEDEQYF.

CDR3 DNA: TGTGCCAGCAGCCCTAACCGGACAGGGAGGAACAATGAGCAGTTCTTC. Residues: CASSPNRTGRNNEQFF. The rearrangement joins TRBV7-8 to TRBJ2-1; TRBD1 matches at 8 bases. CDR1 SGHVS and CDR2 FQNEAQ come from the germline V gene. The CDR3 spans 16 residues. The trim removed 5 bases at V and 5 bases at J, leaving 11 bases unmatched.

CDR3 sequence reads: CASSQDNGQGAGANVLTF. The CDR3 DNA follows: TGCGCCAGCAGCCAGGATAATGGACAGGGGGCCGGGGCCAACGTCCTGACTTTC. This chain uses TRBV4-3 with TRBJ2-6; 11 bases fit TRBD1. This CDR3 region has 18 residues. Unmatched junction bases numbered 8, after V lost 3 bases and J lost 4 bases. The V gene's germline CDR1 is LGHNA and CDR2 YSLEER.

The chain employs TRBV6-5 and TRBJ2-2; no reliable D call. Germline assignment: CDR1 MNHEY and CDR2 SVGAGI. The CDR3 runs to 16 residues. V gave up 0 bases and J gave up 3 bases, with 11 bases separating them. CDR3 in DNA: TGTGCCAGCAGTTACTCCATGAGCCAACACACCGGGGAGCTGTTTTTT. Translating gives CASSYSMSQHTGELFF.